These T cell receptor beta chains were read from a single sample in a study of blood T cell repertoires in COVID-19. This table comes from immunoSEQ multiplex PCR, and its TCRdb copy is limited to in-frame clones, with some not included. The sample has 220,000 or so clones, around 90% seen once. Input material: PBMCs or T cells enriched from blood (not recorded which). The receptor source for this set is a man aged 30 to 45 who had been exposed to COVID-19. CDR3s include the opening cysteine and the closing phenylalanine or tryptophan. The D gene is left open where the match is weak. Clone size is shown for a subset of rows, as once, few, many or a class of expanded clone.

clone size: -; V gene: TRBV3-1/TRBV3-2; J gene: TRBJ2-5; D gene: -; CDR3 protein: CASSQAARETQYF; CDR3 DNA: TGTGCCAGCAGCCAGGCGGCTCGGGAGACCCAGTACTTC
clone size: -; V gene: TRBV9; J gene: TRBJ2-7; D gene: -; CDR3 protein: CASGGSPYEQYF; CDR3 DNA: TGTGCCAGCGGGGGGTCCCCCTACGAGCAGTACTTC
clone size: -; V gene: TRBV5-4; J gene: TRBJ2-3; D gene: TRBD2; CDR3 protein: CASSARGGQADTQYF; CDR3 DNA: TGTGCCAGCAGCGCCCGGGGGGGCCAGGCAGATACGCAGTATTTT
clone size: -; V gene: TRBV18; J gene: TRBJ1-2; D gene: -; CDR3 protein: CASSPGNRVKGYTF; CDR3 DNA: TGTGCCAGCTCACCTGGGAACAGGGTAAAAGGCTACACCTTC
clone size: -; V gene: TRBV9; J gene: TRBJ2-2; D gene: TRBD2; CDR3 protein: CASSVEAGGAGERGTGELFF; CDR3 DNA: TGTGCCAGCAGCGTAGAAGCGGGGGGCGCTGGGGAGCGCGGCACCGGGGAGCTGTTTTTT
clone size: -; V gene: TRBV9; J gene: TRBJ2-5; D gene: -; CDR3 protein: CAKGVLYQETQYF; CDR3 DNA: TGTGCCAAGGGGGTTTTGTACCAAGAGACCCAGTACTTC
clone size: -; V gene: TRBV5-1; J gene: TRBJ2-3; D gene: TRBD2; CDR3 protein: CASSLSAAGGPGDTQYF; CDR3 DNA: TGCGCCAGCAGCTTGAGTGCAGCGGGGGGGCCCGGAGATACGCAGTATTTT
clone size: -; V gene: TRBV27; J gene: TRBJ1-5; D gene: TRBD1; CDR3 protein: CASSPTGGRDQPQHF; CDR3 DNA: TGTGCCAGCAGCCCGACAGGGGGCAGAGATCAGCCCCAGCATTTT
clone size: -; V gene: TRBV27; J gene: TRBJ1-5; D gene: -; CDR3 protein: CASSTVSGQPQHF; CDR3 DNA: TGTGCCAGCAGTACGGTTTCAGGTCAGCCCCAGCATTTT
clone size: -; V gene: TRBV6-5; J gene: TRBJ1-1; D gene: -; CDR3 protein: CASSWGGVNTEAFF; CDR3 DNA: TGTGCCAGCAGTTGGGGCGGGGTGAACACTGAAGCTTTCTTT
clone size: -; V gene: TRBV5-6; J gene: TRBJ2-3; D gene: -; CDR3 protein: CASSFPSGASDTQYF; CDR3 DNA: TGTGCCAGCAGCTTCCCAAGTGGGGCGTCAGATACGCAGTATTTT
clone size: -; V gene: TRBV6-5; J gene: TRBJ2-1; D gene: TRBD2; CDR3 protein: CASLSGGDYEQFF; CDR3 DNA: TGTGCCAGCTTGAGCGGGGGAGATTATGAGCAGTTCTTC
clone size: -; V gene: TRBV21-1; J gene: TRBJ1-5; D gene: -; CDR3 protein: CASSPWGTGWGPQHF; CDR3 DNA: TGTGCCAGCAGCCCCTGGGGGACAGGGTGGGGGCCCCAGCATTTT
clone size: -; V gene: TRBV7-2; J gene: TRBJ2-1; D gene: TRBD2; CDR3 protein: CASSLASAGGYNEQFF; CDR3 DNA: TGTGCCAGCAGCTTAGCTTCGGCGGGAGGATACAATGAGCAGTTCTTC
clone size: -; V gene: TRBV19; J gene: TRBJ2-3; D gene: -; CDR3 protein: CASSIGVASTDTQYF; CDR3 DNA: TGTGCCAGTAGTATAGGGGTAGCGTCCACAGATACGCAGTATTTT
clone size: once; V gene: TRBV5-6; J gene: TRBJ1-2; D gene: TRBD1; CDR3 protein: CASSFPTGGEVGYTF; CDR3 DNA: TGTGCCAGCAGCTTCCCGACAGGGGGCGAAGTTGGCTACACCTTC
clone size: -; V gene: TRBV5-4; J gene: TRBJ2-2; D gene: -; CDR3 protein: CASSPRVGGGQSGELFF; CDR3 DNA: TGTGCCAGCAGCCCGCGGGTGGGCGGGGGCCAGTCCGGGGAGCTGTTTTTT
clone size: -; V gene: TRBV27; J gene: TRBJ2-3; D gene: -; CDR3 protein: CASSLSGQTTDTQYF; CDR3 DNA: TGTGCCAGCAGTTTATCCGGACAGACTACAGATACGCAGTATTTT